The 16 T cell receptor beta chains presented below share a single source sample, sequenced in a study of identical twins. TCRdb reanalysed the 5' RACE reads using MiXCR and keeps one entry per CDR3 protein. The table lists approximately 890,000 distinct CDR3 sequences, over 9% of them singletons. The sample was also linked to a second study, of yellow fever vaccine responses in identical twins.

Sequencing was carried out using PBMCs. Receptors originate from a woman aged 18-35 years in good health.

The V call is TRBV3-1, the J call TRBJ1-2; TRBD1 matches at 7 bases. Trimming at V came to 1 base and at J to 4 bases, leaving 3 bases not matched to a gene. The CDR3 sequence is 14 residues long. Germline V gives CDR1 LGHDT, CDR2 YNNKEL (reference sequence). CDR3 sequence reads: CASSQGRQGYGYTF. In nucleotides, the CDR3 is TGTGCCAGCAGCCAAGGCCGACAGGGCTATGGCTACACCTTC.

The genes are TRBV12-3 or TRBV12-4 and TRBJ2-2, with TRBD2 matching over 7 bases. CDR3 length: 15 residues. V shed 4 bases, J shed 4 bases, and the junction held 6 bases outside the gene matches. This CDR3 is CASSSAGVRTGELFF. The DNA of the CDR3 is TGTGCCAGCAGTTCGGCGGGAGTACGCACCGGGGAGCTGTTTTTT.

This clonotype appeared a few times. The chain links TRBV19 to TRBJ2-3; D possibly corresponds to TRBD2 (6 bases). The V gene lost 3 bases and the J gene lost 1 base, with 11 bases spanning the gap. The CDR3 runs 15 residues. Germline lookup yields CDR1 LNHDA and CDR2 SQIVND (reference sequence). The CDR3 loop is CASSIGLARTDTQYF. CDR3 sequence (DNA): TGTGCCAGTAGTATCGGCCTAGCGCGCACAGATACGCAGTATTTT.

The CDR3 nucleotides read TGTGCCAGCGAGCTTTTGCGGGGAAGCTCCTACGAGCAGTACGTC. As protein: CASELLRGSSYEQYV. V gene TRBV6-1 combines with J gene TRBJ2-7; TRBD2 might be the D (6 bases). With 8 bases removed from V and 0 bases from J, the gap between germline ends came to 17 bases. Germline CDR1 is MNHNS and CDR2 is SASEGT. There are 15 residues in the CDR3.

The chain combines TRBV10-2 with TRBJ2-2; maybe TRBD2 (7 bases). The CDR3 totals 15 residues. CDR1 is WSHSY and CDR2 is SAAADI in the germline V gene. V shed 2 bases and J shed 4 bases, with 11 bases lying between them. The CDR3 loop is CASSEGGARTGELFF. The CDR3 DNA sequence: TGCGCCAGCAGTGAGGGGGGGGCACGCACCGGGGAGCTGTTTTTT.

There are a few counts of this clonotype. This sequence joins TRBV11-3 and TRBJ2-1, with 8 bases fitting TRBD2. The CDR3 has 13 residues. V was clipped by 5 bases and J by 7 bases; unmatched bases: 4. CDR1 is SGHNT, CDR2 YENEEA, per germline. The CDR3 here is CASSATGGNEQFF. The DNA of the CDR3 is TGTGCCAGCAGCGCGACGGGGGGGAATGAGCAGTTCTTC.

This sequence joins TRBV7-3 and TRBJ2-7; D uncertain. From germline, CDR1 is SGHTA and CDR2 FQGTGA. V was pared by 2 bases and J by 5 bases, with 10 bases between. CDR3 length: 13 amino acids. This CDR3 reads CASSLVPGNEQYF. In DNA, the CDR3 is TGTGCCAGCAGCTTAGTCCCCGGCAACGAGCAGTACTTC.

J is TRBJ2-7 and V is TRBV20-1, with 11 bases matching TRBD2. Germline assignment: CDR1 DFQATT and CDR2 SNEGSKA (reference sequence). Trimming at V came to 5 bases and at J to 0 bases, leaving 9 bases not matched to a gene. The CDR3 contains 16 residues. CDR3 region: CSARGLAEIDSYEQYF. The CDR3, as DNA: TGCAGTGCTCGGGGACTAGCGGAAATAGACTCCTACGAGCAGTACTTC.

V is TRBV30 and J is TRBJ2-7; D is uncertain. The CDR3 spans 13 residues. Germline CDR1 reads GTSNPN; CDR2 reads SVGIG (reference sequence). V lost 4 bases to trimming and J lost 3 bases, with 13 bases between them. CDR3 coding DNA: TGTGCCTGGATCCCCAAATACATCTACGAGCAGTACTTC. Protein product: CAWIPKYIYEQYF.

This clonotype has ten or more counts. V and J are TRBV10-3 and TRBJ2-7, with D hard to call. CDR3 size: 15 residues. The V end lost 4 bases, the J end lost 7 bases, and 20 bases lay between the germline ends. Germline V gene lookup returns CDR1 ENHRY and CDR2 SYGVKD. CDR3 bases: TGTGCCATCAGTGCCCCCCCCGGGCCTCGTCGAGAGCAGTACTTC. Translated: CAISAPPGPRREQYF.

This clonotype was found a few times. This chain joins TRBV21-1 and TRBJ2-7. TRBV21-1 is given as a pseudogene. The CDR3 is made up of 15 amino acids. The CDR3: CASSRVGSFFSEQYV. The CDR3 nucleotides read TGTGCCAGCAGCAGAGTCGGGTCTTTTTTTTCCGAGCAGTACGTC.

This clonotype was seen more than once but under ten times. V is TRBV9 and J is TRBJ1-1, with D perhaps matching TRBD1 (6 bases). This CDR3 is 15 amino acids long. Per the germline V gene, CDR1 is SGDLS and CDR2 is YYNGEE. V lost 3 bases and J lost 0, with 12 bases in between. CDR3 residues: CASSEQDRMNTEAFF. For the CDR3, the DNA is TGTGCCAGCAGCGAACAGGACAGAATGAACACTGAAGCTTTCTTT.

This clonotype was detected many times. The chain links TRBV6-5 to TRBJ2-7, with 7 bases lining up with TRBD2. Trimming removed 0 bases from V and 5 bases from J; junction bases left unmatched: 13. CDR3 length: 17 residues. The germline V gene encodes CDR1 MNHEY and CDR2 SVGAGI. DNA for the CDR3: TGTGCCAGCAGTTACTCGGGGTGGGCGGGAGCAACCCACGAGCAGTACTTC. It specifies CASSYSGWAGATHEQYF.

This clonotype was seen a few times. V and J are TRBV12-3 or TRBV12-4 and TRBJ2-1; 10 positions agree with TRBD1. The CDR3 loop spans 12 amino acids. J lost 14 bases, V lost 6 bases, and 7 bases had no gene match. CDR3 nucleotide sequence: TGTGCCAGCAGCTCAACCGGGACAGGGGAGTTCTTC. Translated, it gives CASSSTGTGEFF.

This clonotype has at least ten counts. V usage is TRBV5-1 and J usage is TRBJ1-1, with 10 bases fitting TRBD1. Unmatched junction bases numbered 7, after V lost 5 bases and J lost 0 bases. Germline CDR1 SGHRS, CDR2 YFSETQ. The CDR3 spans 16 residues. CDR3 bases: TGCGCCAGCAGTGGACAGGGGGTCTTCATGAACACTGAAGCTTTCTTT. The encoded protein is CASSGQGVFMNTEAFF.

This chain links TRBV5-5 with TRBJ2-3; TRBD2 aligns across 7 bases. CDR1 SGHKS and CDR2 YYEKEE come from the germline V gene (reference sequence). The CDR3 totals 17 residues. After removal of 0 bases from V and 0 bases from J, the junction contained 7 bases not matched to a gene. The CDR3 here is CASSLGHASGSTDTQYF. CDR3 nucleotide sequence: TGTGCCAGCAGCTTGGGGCATGCTAGCGGTAGCACAGATACGCAGTATTTT.